This T cell receptor (beta chain) appears in the sequencing data of a study of PD-1 blockade in classical Hodgkin lymphoma. Study-level findings and limits: Patients who responded completely had about the same baseline diversity as newly diagnosed patients. Significantly greater TCR diversity emerged by C4D1 in CD4+ cells but not CD8+ cells.

Germline CDR1 LNHDA, CDR2 SQIVND (reference sequence). This CDR3 region has 16 residues. J was trimmed by 2 bases and V by 3 bases; bases with no gene match: 5. Libraries were prepared by immunoSEQ multiplex PCR; TCRdb keeps only in-frame clonotypes and omits some of them. The repertoire holds some 65,000 clones, with about two thirds as singletons. Every patient experienced relapse after autologous stem cell transplantation, and brentuximab vedotin exposure varied. A remark on this clone: Its antigen is unidentified.

This receptor was obtained from a human donor with classical Hodgkin lymphoma. Material: peripheral blood mononuclear cells (PBMCs), obtained before the second cycle of nivolumab. The chain is built from TRBV19 and TRBJ2-2, with 8 bases matching TRBD2. CDR3 coding DNA: TGTGCCAGTAGTATTGCGGGAGGAGGAAACACCGGGGAGCTGTTTTTT. Translation: CASSIAGGGNTGELFF.